This TCR beta chain was captured by sequencing in a study of CD4 T cells in relation to SARS-CoV-2 and coronaviruses. V dropped 0 bases and J dropped 7; count of bases not matched to a gene: 4. The CDR3 has 16 amino acids. Looked up from germline, CDR1 is LGHNA and CDR2 is YNFKEQ. Naive and memory CD4+ T cell DNA was deep-sequenced without culture. TCRdb keeps only in-frame clones here, not all; method: immunoSEQ multiplex PCR. The sample holds 50,000 to 70,000 clones, about 89% seen once. This clone was seen a handful of times. The unexposed donors gave CD4+ T cells in about 2010-2019, prior to COVID-19.

The chain uses TRBV4-2 and TRBJ1-6, with TRBD1 matching over 9 bases. Sequences were obtained from memory CD4+ T cells from PBMCs. The source of this sequence is a human donor in good health. The chain's CDR3 is CASSQDRDRVNSPLHF. The CDR3 DNA reads as TGTGCCAGCAGCCAAGACCGGGACAGGGTGAATTCACCCCTCCACTTT.